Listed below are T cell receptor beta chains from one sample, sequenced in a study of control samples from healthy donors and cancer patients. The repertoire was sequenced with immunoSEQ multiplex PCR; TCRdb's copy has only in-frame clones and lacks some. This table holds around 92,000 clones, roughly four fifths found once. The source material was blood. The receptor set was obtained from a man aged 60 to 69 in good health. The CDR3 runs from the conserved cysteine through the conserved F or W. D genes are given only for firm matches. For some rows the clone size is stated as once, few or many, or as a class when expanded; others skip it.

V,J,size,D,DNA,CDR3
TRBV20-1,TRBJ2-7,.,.,TGCAGTGCCGGCGGACGGTACGAGCAGTACTTC,CSAGGRYEQYF
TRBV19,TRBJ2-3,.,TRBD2,TGTGCCAGTGGGACTCTAGCGGGGGGGCGCACAGATACGCAGTATTTT,CASGTLAGGRTDTQYF
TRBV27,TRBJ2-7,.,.,TGTGCCAGCAGTTTCGGTGGAGGGACCTACGAGCAGTACTTC,CASSFGGGTYEQYF
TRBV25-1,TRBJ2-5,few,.,TGTGCCAGCAGTGAACCCGGGCATGGAGTCCAAGAGACCCAGTACTTC,CASSEPGHGVQETQYF
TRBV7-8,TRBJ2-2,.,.,TGTGCCAGCAGCCCCGTTAGGGGGAACACCGGGGAGCTGTTTTTT,CASSPVRGNTGELFF
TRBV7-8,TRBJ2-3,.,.,TGTGCCAGCAGCTTACGTGGCATACGTGGGGGCCGGGTAAAAGATACGCAGTATTTT,CASSLRGIRGGRVKDTQYF
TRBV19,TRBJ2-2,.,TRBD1,TGTGCCAGTAGTATGAGCTCCAAGGGGGGGACAGGGAGCTTCTTGAACACCGGGGAGCTGTTTTTT,CASSMSSKGGTGSFLNTGELFF
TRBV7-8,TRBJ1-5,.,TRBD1,TGTGCCAGCAGCCATAACCGGACAGGGTATCAGCCCCAGCATTTT,CASSHNRTGYQPQHF
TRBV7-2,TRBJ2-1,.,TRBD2,TGTGCCAGCAGCTTCGGGACTAGGGGATTCAATGAGCAGTTCTTC,CASSFGTRGFNEQFF
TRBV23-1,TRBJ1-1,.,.,TGCGCCAGCACCCAGCGGTTTAGAGTCCCTGGTGAAGCTTTCTTT,CASTQRFRVPGEAFF